Below, 24 T cell receptor beta chains from the same sample are listed, as sequenced in a study of cytomegalovirus exposure and HLA in healthy donors. Researchers ran the PCR with 60 Vbeta and 13 Jbeta primers. The repertoire was sequenced with immunoSEQ multiplex PCR; TCRdb's copy has only in-frame clones and lacks some. This table holds roughly 140,000 clones, around 79% found once. Sequencing was carried out using PBMCs. The receptors derive from a man in his forties or fifties in good health and CMV-seropositive.

This rearrangement joins TRBV30 to TRBJ1-2; no clear D. Germline-derived CDR1 and CDR2 are GTSNPN and SVGIG (reference sequence). The CDR3 contains 14 residues. V lost 0 bases and J 4 bases, leaving 12 bases between the germline ends. The DNA for the CDR3 is TGTGCCTGGAGTGTACGCGGCAGTCTCTATGGCTACACCTTC. This gives the protein CAWSVRGSLYGYTF. The whole variable domain, remainder taken from reference TRBV30 and TRBJ1-2, is SQTIHQWPATLVQPVGSPLSLECTVEGTSNPNLYWYRQAAGRGLQLLFYSVGIGQISSEVPQNLSASRPQDRQFILSSKKLLLSDSGFYLCAWSVRGSLYGYTFGSGTRLTVV.

Worth noting for this clone: Relative to the germline gene, one junction end is altered; a read error may explain this. Other nucleotide sequences in the sample specify the same CDR3. The V call is TRBV28, the J call TRBJ1-4, with D hard to call. Germline lookup yields CDR1 MDHEN and CDR2 SYDVKM. The CDR3 consists of 16 residues. As DNA, the CDR3 is TGCGCCAGCAGTTTGGCTACGATGGCCTGGCGGGAAAAACTGTTTTTT. It translates to CASSLATMAWREKLFF.

The rearrangement joins TRBV6-6 to TRBJ2-2; D perhaps matches TRBD1 (6 bases). The CDR3 is 14 residues long. Germline CDR1 and CDR2: MNHNY and SVGAGI (reference sequence). The V end was cut by 6 bases, the J end by 1 base, with 9 bases between. CDR3 bases: TGTGCCAGCAGACCGGGACAGAACACCGGGGAGCTGTTTTTT. This codes for CASRPGQNTGELFF.

The chain is built from TRBV2 and TRBJ2-7; TRBD1 agrees at 7 bases. The CDR3 has 14 amino acids. V dropped 5 bases and J dropped 2; count of bases not matched to a gene: 6. Looked up from germline, CDR1 is SNHLY and CDR2 is FYNNEI. The CDR3 DNA sequence: TGTGCCAGCAGTTCCGGGACAGCTACCTACGAGCAGTACTTC. Protein: CASSSGTATYEQYF.

This sequence joins TRBV28 and TRBJ2-7, with 9 bases lining up with TRBD2. Trimming removed 4 bases from V and 0 bases from J; junction bases left unmatched: 10. The CDR3 covers 17 residues. CDR1 MDHEN and CDR2 SYDVKM come from the germline V gene. This CDR3 is CASSYPLLAGPSYEQYF. Written as DNA, the CDR3 is TGTGCCAGCAGTTACCCTTTACTAGCGGGTCCCTCCTACGAGCAGTACTTC. The full variable domain, rest sourced from reference TRBV28 and TRBJ2-7, is DVKVTQSSRYLVKRTGEKVFLECVQDMDHENMFWYRQDPGLGLRLIYFSYDVKMKEKGDIPEGYSVSREKKERFSLILESASTNQTSMYLCASSYPLLAGPSYEQYFGPGTRLTVT.

This rearrangement joins TRBV19 to TRBJ1-5; D remains unclear. V lost 5 bases and J lost 0, with 8 bases in between. CDR1 LNHDA and CDR2 SQIVND come from the germline V gene (reference sequence). The CDR3 extends over 14 amino acids. CDR3 nucleotide sequence: TGTGCCAGTAGTGAGCTTAGTAGCAATCAGCCCCAGCATTTT. Amino acid sequence: CASSELSSNQPQHF.

The CDR3 DNA is TGTGCCAGCAGCTTAAGGGCCGTTGGGAGCGGGAGTTCCGATACGCAGTATTTT. Encoded protein: CASSLRAVGSGSSDTQYF. The chain combines TRBV7-3 with TRBJ2-3; 8 positions agree with TRBD2. This CDR3 has 18 amino acids. From germline, CDR1 is SGHTA and CDR2 FQGTGA. Germline trimming cut 1 base from V and 6 bases from J; bases unmatched to any gene: 15.

This clone came up a few times. The genes are TRBV10-1 and TRBJ2-5; D unresolved. The V gene lost 2 bases and the J gene lost 4 bases, with 17 bases spanning the gap. Germline V gene lookup returns CDR1 WNHNN and CDR2 SYGVQD (reference sequence). CDR3 size: 16 residues. CDR3 nucleotide sequence: TGCGCCAGCAGTGAGGGTGCGGCTGCGTCGGGAGAGACCCAGTACTTC. Residues: CASSEGAAASGETQYF.

J is TRBJ2-1 and V is TRBV7-2; 9 bases match TRBD2. The germline CDR1 and CDR2 sequences are SGHTA and FQGNSA. CDR3 length: 17 residues. Trimming at V came to 1 base and at J to 4 bases, leaving 8 bases not matched to a gene. The CDR3 region is CASSLDRAGGPYNEQFF. CDR3 DNA: TGTGCCAGCAGCTTAGACAGAGCGGGAGGCCCATACAATGAGCAGTTCTTC.

In DNA, the CDR3 is TGTGCCAGCAGTCCCCCCGGGACATCAGAAGTGCAGTACTTC. Translating it yields CASSPPGTSEVQYF. V and J are TRBV27 and TRBJ2-7; tentatively, D is TRBD1 (6 bases). Germline assignment: CDR1 MNHEY and CDR2 SMNVEV (reference sequence). The germline V and J ends were trimmed by 5 bases and 9 bases, with 20 bases remaining between them. This CDR3 is 14 amino acids long.

The rearrangement uses TRBV6-5 and TRBJ2-5, with D unresolved. The V end lost 2 bases, the J end lost 1 base, and 8 bases lay between the germline ends. Germline CDR1 is MNHEY and CDR2 is SVGAGI. This CDR3 comprises 14 residues. In DNA form, the CDR3 reads TGTGCCAGCAGTTACACGTCCAGCCAAGAGACCCAGTACTTC. Translating gives CASSYTSSQETQYF.

The chain links TRBV18 to TRBJ1-1; maybe TRBD1 (5 bases). Trimming left V 7 bases short and J 1 base short, with 16 bases between. The length of the CDR3 is 15 residues. Germline V gives CDR1 KGHSH, CDR2 LQKENI. CDR3 in amino acids: CASFQGTGKNTEAFF. CDR3 nucleotide sequence: TGTGCCAGCTTCCAAGGAACAGGCAAGAACACTGAAGCTTTCTTT.

V gene TRBV27 combines with J gene TRBJ2-7; perhaps TRBD2 as D (5 bases). CDR1 and CDR2 (germline): MNHEY, SMNVEV (reference sequence). This CDR3 contains 13 residues. The ends were cut back, 5 bases at V and 2 bases at J, with 10 bases in the middle. In DNA, the CDR3 is TGTGCCAGCAGTCCACCCGGGACCTACGAGCAGTACTTC. Protein product: CASSPPGTYEQYF.

The chain uses TRBV7-6 and TRBJ2-6; D not resolved. The germline V and J ends were trimmed by 0 bases and 0 bases, with 6 bases remaining between them. Germline CDR1 and CDR2: SGHVS and FNYEAQ. The CDR3 loop spans 16 amino acids. CDR3 protein: CASSLARPSGANVLTF. CDR3 sequence (DNA): TGTGCCAGCAGCTTAGCGCGGCCCTCTGGGGCCAACGTCCTGACTTTC.

The chain has TRBV14 and TRBJ1-1; D remains unclear. The CDR3 totals 13 residues. Deletions cut 1 base from V and 4 bases from J, with 7 bases between. The germline V gene has CDR1 SGHDN and CDR2 FVKESK. The chain's CDR3 is CASSQGRGTEAFF. The CDR3 nucleotides are TGTGCCAGCAGCCAAGGGAGAGGCACTGAAGCTTTCTTT.

The chain links TRBV27 to TRBJ1-3; TRBD1 might be the D (5 bases). V lost 6 bases and J 0 bases, leaving 12 bases between the germline ends. The CDR3 covers 15 residues. CDR1 and CDR2 from the germline V gene are MNHEY and SMNVEV (reference sequence). The CDR3 DNA reads TGTGCCAGCAGGGCAGGGTCGGACTCTGGAAACACCATATATTTT. Its translation: CASRAGSDSGNTIYF.

This chain uses TRBV7-2 with TRBJ2-5; no firm D call. The CDR3 runs to 15 residues. Germline CDR1 SGHTA, CDR2 FQGNSA. V dropped 4 bases and J dropped 2 bases, with 14 bases sitting between them. For the CDR3, the DNA is TGTGCCAGCAGCTCACAGTATACTCGACAAGAGACCCAGTACTTC. It codes for CASSSQYTRQETQYF.

The chain joins TRBV5-4 to TRBJ1-6; D remains unclear. Germline loops: CDR1 SGHNT, CDR2 YYREEE (reference sequence). CDR3 size: 13 residues. V lost 0 bases and J 7 bases, leaving 5 bases between the germline ends. Written as DNA, the CDR3 is TGTGCCAGCAGCTTGGCGGAGAATTCACCCCTCCACTTT. Its protein is CASSLAENSPLHF.

This chain links TRBV30 with TRBJ1-1, with D possibly TRBD1 on 6 matching bases. Germline V gives CDR1 GTSNPN, CDR2 SVGIG (reference sequence). V was shortened by 0 bases and J by 4 bases, with 9 bases between the two germline ends. The CDR3 spans 13 residues. The CDR3 region is CAWSVIGGTEAFF. The CDR3 coding sequence is TGTGCCTGGAGTGTAATAGGGGGCACTGAAGCTTTCTTT.

The chain has TRBV28 and TRBJ1-1, with 7 bases fitting TRBD1. The junction had 8 bases not matched to a gene; V was cut back by 6 bases and J by 1 base. The germline V gene encodes CDR1 MDHEN and CDR2 SYDVKM. CDR3 length equals 15 residues. For the CDR3, the DNA is TGTGCCAGCAGCTCCCCCAGGGGGGCGAACACTGAAGCTTTCTTT. Amino acid sequence: CASSSPRGANTEAFF.

The V gene is TRBV6-6, the J gene TRBJ1-2, with TRBD1 as a possible D gene (6 bases). Trimming removed 7 bases from V and 5 bases from J, with 17 bases in between. The CDR3 length is 14 residues. From germline, CDR1 is MNHNY and CDR2 SVGAGI (reference sequence). CDR3 sequence: CASNSIQGQYGYTF. DNA of the CDR3: TGTGCCAGCAATTCTATTCAGGGGCAATATGGCTACACCTTC.

This clone has a single count. The V gene is TRBV29-1, the J gene TRBJ1-1; D is ambiguous. Trimming shortened V by 4 bases and J by 0 bases, and 6 bases separated the two germline ends. The CDR3 sequence is 12 residues long. Germline V gives CDR1 SQVTM, CDR2 ANQGSEA. For the CDR3, the DNA is TGCAGCGTTGTAGTCCTGAACACTGAAGCTTTCTTT. It codes for CSVVVLNTEAFF.

This sequence joins TRBV25-1 and TRBJ2-7; 9 bases align to TRBD1. This CDR3 is 14 amino acids long. Trimming at V came to 9 bases and at J to 2 bases, leaving 8 bases not matched to a gene. Germline loops: CDR1 MGHDK, CDR2 SYGVNS. CDR3 nucleotides: TGTGCCAGGCCCGGGGACAGGGCAACCTACGAGCAGTACTTC. It specifies CARPGDRATYEQYF.

Comments on this clone: Compared with germline, one end of the junction differs, possibly owing to a read error. The V call is TRBV6-5, the J call TRBJ2-7; D possibly corresponds to TRBD2 (5 bases). CDR1 is MNHEY and CDR2 is SVGAGI in the germline V gene. The CDR3 extends over 14 amino acids. CDR3 bases: TGTGCCAGCAGTTATCGGGAAGGGCATTACGAGCAGTGCTTC. This encodes CASSYREGHYEQCF.